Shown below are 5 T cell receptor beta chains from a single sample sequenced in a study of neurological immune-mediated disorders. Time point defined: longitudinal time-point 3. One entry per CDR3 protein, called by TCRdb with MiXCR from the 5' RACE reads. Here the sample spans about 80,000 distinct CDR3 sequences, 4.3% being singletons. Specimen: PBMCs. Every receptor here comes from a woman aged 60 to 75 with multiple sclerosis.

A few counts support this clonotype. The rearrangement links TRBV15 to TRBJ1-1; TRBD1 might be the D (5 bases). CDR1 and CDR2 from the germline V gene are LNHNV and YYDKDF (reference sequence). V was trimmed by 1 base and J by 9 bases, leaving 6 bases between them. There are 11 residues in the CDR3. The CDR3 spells CATSRGQKAFF. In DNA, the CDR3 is TGTGCCACCAGCAGAGGACAGAAAGCTTTCTTT.

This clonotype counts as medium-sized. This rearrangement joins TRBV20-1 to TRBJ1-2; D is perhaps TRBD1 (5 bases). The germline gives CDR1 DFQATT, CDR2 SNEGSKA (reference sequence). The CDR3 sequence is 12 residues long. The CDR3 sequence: CRGGPVNYGYTF. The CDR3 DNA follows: TGCAGGGGGGGACCGGTGAACTATGGCTACACCTTC.

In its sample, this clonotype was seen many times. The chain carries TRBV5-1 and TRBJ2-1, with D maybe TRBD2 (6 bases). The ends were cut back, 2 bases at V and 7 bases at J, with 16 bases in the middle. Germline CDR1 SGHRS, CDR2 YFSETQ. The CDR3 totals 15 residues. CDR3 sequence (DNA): TGCGCCAGCAGCTTATCCGGGACTCCACGGAATGAGCAGTTCTTC. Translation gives CASSLSGTPRNEQFF.

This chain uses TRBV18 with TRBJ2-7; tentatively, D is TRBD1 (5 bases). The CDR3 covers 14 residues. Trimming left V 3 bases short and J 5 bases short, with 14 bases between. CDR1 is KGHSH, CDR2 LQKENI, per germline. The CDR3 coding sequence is TGTGCCAGCTCACCCCAGGGCTATCTTAACGAGCAGTACTTC. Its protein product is CASSPQGYLNEQYF.

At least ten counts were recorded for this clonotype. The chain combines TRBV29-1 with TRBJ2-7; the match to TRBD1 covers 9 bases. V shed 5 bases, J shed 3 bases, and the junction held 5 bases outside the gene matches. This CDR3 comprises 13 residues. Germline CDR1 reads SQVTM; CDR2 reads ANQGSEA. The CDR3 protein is CSVQTGGSYEQYF. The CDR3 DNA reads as TGCAGCGTTCAGACAGGGGGAAGCTACGAGCAGTACTTC.